The source of this T cell receptor beta chain is a study of cytomegalovirus exposure and HLA in healthy donors. Findings and limits, study-wide: In terms of immune exposure information, only CMV serostatus was available. The study assumed roughly uniform donor sequencing depth for presence/absence analyses.

The CDR3 loop spans 16 amino acids. V was shortened by 0 bases and J by 2 bases, with 13 bases between the two germline ends. Germline lookup yields CDR1 SGHRS and CDR2 YFSETQ. A remark on this clone: The antigen remains unidentified.

A multiplex PCR was run with 60 Vbeta primers and 13 Jbeta primers. The table came from immunoSEQ multiplex PCR; TCRdb's copy has only in-frame clones and leaves some out. This table holds approximately 140,000 clones, 78% found once. All the people who gave samples were healthy bone marrow donors. The sample consisted of PBMCs. The chain links TRBV5-1 to TRBJ2-3, with D perhaps TRBD2 (7 bases). This clonotype originated in a woman aged 18-29 years in good health and CMV-seronegative. The CDR3 reads CASSLEGGEPTDTQYF. In nucleotides, the CDR3 is TGCGCCAGCAGCTTGGAGGGGGGGGAGCCCACAGATACGCAGTATTTT. Combining the CDR3 with reference TRBV5-1 and TRBJ2-3 gives the whole variable domain KAGVTQTPRYLIKTRGQQVTLSCSPISGHRSVSWYQQTPGQGLQFLFEYFSETQRNKGNFPGRFSGRQFSNSRSEMNVSTLELGDSALYLCASSLEGGEPTDTQYFGPGTRLTVL.